The rows below give T cell receptor beta chains drawn from one sample of a study of graft-versus-host responses after intestinal transplantation. Their specific antigens are unknown. Method: immunoSEQ multiplex PCR; TCRdb's copy keeps in-frame clones and lacks some. The sample records some 96,000 clones, about 90% being singletons. The specimen was unstimulated CD4+ T cells sorted from spleen or lymph node cells, collected before transplant. These receptors all stem from a human donor who was the organ donor for an intestinal transplant. The CDR3 runs from the conserved cysteine through the conserved F or W. A D gene is named only where the DNA matches it firmly.

>TRBD2|TRBV23-1|TRBJ2-1
CASPKAGGPYNEQFF
TGCGCCAGTCCTAAAGCGGGGGGGCCTTACAATGAGCAGTTCTTC
>NA|TRBV28|TRBJ1-3
CASRKQGTGNTIYF
TGTGCCAGCAGAAAACAGGGTACGGGAAACACCATATATTTT
>NA|TRBV27|TRBJ2-1
CASSLRRQPVGLVF
TGTGCCAGCAGTTTAAGGCGCCAGCCTGTCGGTTTAGTCTTC
>NA|TRBV2|TRBJ1-5
CASSLEGLTNQPQHF
TGTGCCAGCAGCCTGGAAGGGCTCACCAATCAGCCCCAGCATTTT
>NA|TRBV6-5|TRBJ2-7
CASSRDILYEQYF
TGTGCCAGCAGTAGGGACATACTCTACGAGCAGTACTTC
>NA|TRBV11-2|TRBJ1-4
CASSLRRNNEKLFF
TGTGCCAGCAGCTTACGCCGGAATAATGAAAAACTGTTTTTT
>NA|TRBV4-2|TRBJ2-7
CASSQVGLVVAYEQYF
TGTGCCAGCAGCCAAGTGGGCCTAGTTGTCGCCTACGAGCAGTACTTC
>NA|TRBV6-1|TRBJ1-5
CASSGTWQPQHF
TGTGCCAGCAGTGGTACGTGGCAGCCCCAGCATTTT
>TRBD1|TRBV5-4|TRBJ2-1
CASRHTGENEQFF
TGTGCCAGCAGACACACAGGGGAAAATGAGCAGTTCTTC
>TRBD1|TRBV6-1|TRBJ2-1
CASRRQGANEQFF
TGTGCCAGCCGCCGACAGGGGGCGAATGAGCAGTTCTTC
>TRBD2|TRBV6-6|TRBJ2-3
CASSYKRGHTDTQYF
TGTGCCAGCAGTTACAAGCGGGGGCACACAGATACGCAGTATTTT
>NA|TRBV27|TRBJ1-1
CASSFRTALNTEAFF
TGTGCCAGCAGCTTTAGGACAGCGTTGAACACTGAAGCTTTCTTT
>TRBD1|TRBV6-5|TRBJ1-1
CASKRQGYTEAFF
TGTGCCAGCAAACGACAGGGATACACTGAAGCTTTCTTT
>NA|TRBV15|TRBJ2-6
CATSRQGSGANVLTF
TGTGCCACCAGCCGTCAGGGGTCTGGGGCCAACGTCCTGACTTTC
>NA|TRBV27|TRBJ1-5
CASSSGLSSWQPQHF
TGTGCCAGCAGCTCGGGACTTTCTTCATGGCAGCCCCAGCATTTT
>NA|TRBV6-5|TRBJ2-7
CASSYSRRAAYEQYF
TGTGCCAGCAGTTACTCCCGCAGGGCTGCCTACGAGCAGTACTTC